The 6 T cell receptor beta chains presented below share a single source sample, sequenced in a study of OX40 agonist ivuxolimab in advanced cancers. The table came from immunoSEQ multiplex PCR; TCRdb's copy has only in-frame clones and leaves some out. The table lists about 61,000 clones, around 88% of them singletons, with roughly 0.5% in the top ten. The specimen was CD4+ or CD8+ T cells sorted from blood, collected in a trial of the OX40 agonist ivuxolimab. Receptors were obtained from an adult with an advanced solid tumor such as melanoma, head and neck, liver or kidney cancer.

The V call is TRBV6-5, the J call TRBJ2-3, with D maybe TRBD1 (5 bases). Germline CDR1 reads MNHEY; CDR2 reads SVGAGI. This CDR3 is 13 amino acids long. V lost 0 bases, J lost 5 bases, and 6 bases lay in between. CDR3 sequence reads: CASSYSRGDTQYF. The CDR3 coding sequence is TGTGCCAGCAGTTACTCAAGGGGAGATACGCAGTATTTT.

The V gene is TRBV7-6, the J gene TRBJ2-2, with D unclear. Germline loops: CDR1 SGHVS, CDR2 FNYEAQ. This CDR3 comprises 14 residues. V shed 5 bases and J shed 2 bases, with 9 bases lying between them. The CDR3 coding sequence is TGTGCCAGCAGCCCCTTCGAAAACACCGGGGAGCTGTTTTTT. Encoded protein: CASSPFENTGELFF.

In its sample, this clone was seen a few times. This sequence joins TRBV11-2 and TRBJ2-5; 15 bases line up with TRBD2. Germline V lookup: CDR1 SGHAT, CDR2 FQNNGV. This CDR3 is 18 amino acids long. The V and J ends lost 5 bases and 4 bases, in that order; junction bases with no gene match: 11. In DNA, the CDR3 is TGTGCCAGCAGCCGAACAAGGACTAGCGGGGGGGCAGCAGAGACCCAGTACTTC. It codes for CASSRTRTSGGAAETQYF.

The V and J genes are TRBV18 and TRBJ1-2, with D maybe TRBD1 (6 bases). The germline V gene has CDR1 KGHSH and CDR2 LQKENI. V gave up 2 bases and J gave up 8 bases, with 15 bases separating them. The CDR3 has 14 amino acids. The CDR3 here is CASSPEQGLGGYTF. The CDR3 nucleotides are TGTGCCAGCTCACCAGAACAGGGTCTGGGAGGCTACACCTTC.

The CDR3 DNA sequence: TGCAGAGCCGGGGGTCCCACTGAAGCTTTCTTT. Amino acids: CRAGGPTEAFF. The chain carries TRBV29-1 and TRBJ1-1; D may be TRBD1 (5 bases). From germline, CDR1 is SQVTM and CDR2 ANQGSEA. The CDR3 length is 11 residues.

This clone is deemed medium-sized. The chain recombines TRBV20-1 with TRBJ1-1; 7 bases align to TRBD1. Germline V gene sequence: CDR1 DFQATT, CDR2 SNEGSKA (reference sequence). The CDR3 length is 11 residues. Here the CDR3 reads CRPGGGTEAFF. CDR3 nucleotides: TGCAGGCCAGGGGGGGGGACTGAAGCTTTCTTT.